The 18 T cell receptor beta chains listed next were all sequenced from one sample in a study of post-analysis software for immune sequencing data (dated by TCRdb to about 2015). What the study reported, not specific to this receptor: Significantly higher frequencies in patients than in controls were found for a few TRBV segments, including TRBV5-6, TRBV5-1 and TRBV20-1.

Antigens of these TCRs are unknown. Library preparation was by PCR. The sequencing machine was an Illumina HiSeq 2500. Unique molecular identifiers were incorporated into TCR beta cDNA libraries to reduce PCR and sequencing biases. TCRdb passed the public sequencing reads through fastp at Q25 and MiXCR, retaining productive beta sequences. Under each unique CDR3 protein, matching rows form one entry showing the most common genes and DNA. The sample contains hundreds of thousands of distinct CDR3 sequences, roughly 29% of them found a single time. The ten largest make up around 0.6% of the sample. Material: blood. The origin of the receptors is a girl aged 5 to 17 with multiple sclerosis.

Turning to this clonotype: The junction departs from germline at one end; a sequencing error may be responsible. The V gene is TRBV6-5, the J gene TRBJ1-2; 11 nucleotides line up with TRBD1. CDR1 MNHEY and CDR2 SVGAGI come from the germline V gene. The CDR3 is 13 residues long. CDR3 coding DNA: TGTGCCAACAGTCGGACAGGGGGCGATGGCTACACCTTC. Its translation is CANSRTGGDGYTF.

This clonotype was picked up a small number of times. The chain is built from TRBV20-1 and TRBJ2-3; D possibly corresponds to TRBD2 (5 bases). The length of the CDR3 is 15 residues. V was clipped by 3 bases and J by 2 bases, with 15 bases between them. Germline V lookup: CDR1 DFQATT, CDR2 SNEGSKA (reference sequence). The CDR3 DNA reads TGCAGTGCTAGCGGACTCTTACACCCCACAGATACGCAGTATTTT. Its protein is CSASGLLHPTDTQYF.

This clonotype was observed a handful of times. The chain joins TRBV6-2 or TRBV6-3 to TRBJ1-2; the D is unclear. Between the trimmed V and J ends, which lost 6 bases and 7 bases, there was a span of 9 bases. CDR3 length equals 11 residues. Germline V lookup: CDR1 MNHEY, CDR2 SVGEGT. CDR3 in DNA: TGTGCCAGCAGGAGACAAGTTGGCTACACCTTC. This encodes CASRRQVGYTF.

This clonotype was counted between two and nine times. The gene calls are TRBV6-2 or TRBV6-3 and TRBJ2-5; TRBD2 matches at 7 bases. The J call may be incorrect, as the DNA end agrees better with TRBJ2-7. CDR1 and CDR2 from the germline V gene are MNHEY and SVGEGT. The CDR3 consists of 14 residues. The CDR3 reads CASSYSSGAYEQYF. CDR3 in DNA: TGTGCCAGCAGTTACTCGAGCGGGGCCTACGAGCAGTACTTC.

This sequence joins TRBV28 and TRBJ2-6; 8 bases line up with TRBD1. V shed 5 bases, J shed 0 bases, and the junction held 6 bases outside the gene matches. The germline V gene encodes CDR1 MDHEN and CDR2 SYDVKM. This CDR3 comprises 17 residues. CDR3 nucleotides: TGTGCCAGCAGTCTGGACAGGGCCGGCTCTGGGGCCAACGTCCTGACTTTC. Translated: CASSLDRAGSGANVLTF.

This rearrangement joins TRBV9 to TRBJ2-2; TRBD2 aligns across 13 bases. Germline values: CDR1 SGDLS, CDR2 YYNGEE. The ends lost 4 bases at V and 3 bases at J; junction bases unmatched: 9. The CDR3 covers 18 residues. The CDR3 is CASSLGLAGAPDTGELFF. CDR3 DNA sequence: TGTGCCAGCAGCCTCGGACTAGCGGGAGCCCCTGACACCGGGGAGCTGTTTTTT.

This clonotype was counted a few times. This chain connects TRBV12-3 or TRBV12-4 to TRBJ2-1; perhaps TRBD1 as D (6 bases). The V and J ends lost 6 bases and 9 bases respectively, with 15 bases between them. The length of the CDR3 is 13 residues. The CDR3 nucleotides read TGTGCCAGCAGCCAGACGATCAGGGGTGAGCAGTTCTTC. Its protein is CASSQTIRGEQFF.

At least ten counts were recorded for this clonotype. The chain uses TRBV3-1 and TRBJ2-3, with a tentative D call TRBD2 (6 bases). CDR1 and CDR2 from the germline V gene are LGHDT and YNNKEL (reference sequence). This CDR3 contains 17 residues. Trimming shortened V by 4 bases and J by 1 base, and 18 bases separated the two germline ends. The CDR3 bases are TGTGCCAGCAGCCCGCCCCCCGGGGGAGGACGCACAGATACGCAGTATTTT. As protein: CASSPPPGGGRTDTQYF.

This clonotype was seen more than once but under ten times. The V call is TRBV5-5, the J call TRBJ2-1, with 10 positions matching TRBD2. From germline, CDR1 is SGHKS and CDR2 YYEKEE (reference sequence). J was trimmed by 12 bases and V by 4 bases; bases with no gene match: 25. The CDR3 runs to 19 residues. DNA of the CDR3: TGTGCCAGCAGCCAAGGACCAGGGGGGGGACTAGCGCCCACTTGGGGGCAGTTCTTC. Translating it yields CASSQGPGGGLAPTWGQFF.

This chain joins TRBV2 and TRBJ2-5, with 8 bases identical to TRBD2. In germline, CDR1 is SNHLY, CDR2 FYNNEI. CDR3 length: 13 amino acids. V dropped 8 bases and J dropped 2; count of bases not matched to a gene: 4. CDR3: CASLAGPQETQYF. The DNA for the CDR3 is TGTGCCAGCTTAGCGGGGCCGCAAGAGACCCAGTACTTC.

This clonotype came up many times. V usage is TRBV9 and J usage is TRBJ1-2; the D is unclear. This CDR3 has 15 amino acids. Germline V gene lookup returns CDR1 SGDLS and CDR2 YYNGEE. V shed 2 bases and J shed 4 bases, with 15 bases lying between them. CDR3 coding DNA: TGTGCCAGCAGCGTCAACGCCGGGAAGACCTATGGCTACACCTTC. It translates to CASSVNAGKTYGYTF.

The chain uses TRBV24-1 and TRBJ2-3, with D uncertain. This CDR3 region has 14 residues. V lost 4 bases to trimming and J lost 5 bases, with 12 bases between them. Per germline, CDR1 KGHDR and CDR2 SFDVKD. The CDR3: CATSERSVGDTQYF. The DNA for the CDR3 is TGTGCCACCAGTGAGCGGAGCGTGGGAGATACGCAGTATTTT.

This CDR3 reads CSVILRTDTQYF. The CDR3 bases are TGCAGCGTTATTTTGCGGACAGATACGCAGTATTTT. This chain links TRBV29-1 with TRBJ2-3; D remains ambiguous. Germline lookup yields CDR1 SQVTM and CDR2 ANQGSEA. CDR3 length equals 12 residues. Trimming stripped 5 bases from V and 3 bases from J, with 9 bases between.

This clonotype was counted between two and nine times. The chain links TRBV27 to TRBJ2-1; the D gene is possibly TRBD1 (6 bases). Trimming cost V 5 bases and J 0 bases, with 20 bases left between them. CDR1 is MNHEY and CDR2 is SMNVEV in the germline V gene (reference sequence). This CDR3 has 18 residues. CDR3 coding DNA: TGTGCCAGCAGTATTACGAGAAAGGGGGTACACTCCTACAATGAGCAGTTCTTC. Protein: CASSITRKGVHSYNEQFF.

This chain joins TRBV14 and TRBJ2-2; D call uncertain. V gave up 1 base and J gave up 9 bases, with 18 bases separating them. The CDR3 loop spans 16 amino acids. Germline CDR1 reads SGHDN; CDR2 reads FVKESK. Here the CDR3 DNA reads TGTGCCAGCAGCCAAGTATACTCAACACTGAACCGGGAGCTGTTTTTT. This codes for CASSQVYSTLNRELFF.

The V and J genes are TRBV20-1 and TRBJ1-2, with D unclear. Trimming removed 3 bases at V and 6 bases at J, with 11 bases between. This CDR3 has 12 amino acids. CDR1 and CDR2 from the germline V gene are DFQATT and SNEGSKA (reference sequence). The CDR3 sequence is CSARQRADGYTF. The CDR3 DNA is TGCAGTGCTAGGCAGAGGGCCGATGGCTACACCTTC.

The V and J genes are TRBV28 and TRBJ2-1, with a weak D call TRBD1 (5 bases). The CDR3 has 13 amino acids. The germline CDR1 and CDR2 sequences are MDHEN and SYDVKM. V lost 5 bases and J lost 5, with 10 bases in between. The CDR3 here is CASSTGGNNEQFF. CDR3 bases: TGTGCCAGCAGTACAGGTGGCAACAATGAGCAGTTCTTC.

Only a few counts were recorded for this clonotype. The chain uses TRBV6-1 and TRBJ1-1; D is uncertain. This CDR3 has 11 residues. Germline V gene sequence: CDR1 MNHNS, CDR2 SASEGT. The V end lost 3 bases, the J end lost 5 bases, and 4 bases lay between the germline ends. The DNA of the CDR3 is TGTGCCAGCAGTGAGAAAACTGAAGCTTTCTTT. As protein: CASSEKTEAFF.